A selection of T cell receptor beta chains follows, all from one sample in a study of blood T cell repertoires in COVID-19. Profiling relied on immunoSEQ multiplex PCR, and the TCRdb table lists in-frame clones only, not all of them. Of about 260,000 clones listed, about nine tenths are singletons. The source material was PBMCs or T cells enriched from blood (not recorded which). These receptors originate from a woman in her thirties or forties with acute COVID-19. Both conserved end residues are part of each CDR3. Fields, in order: CDR3 length, clone size, J gene, V gene, D gene, CDR3 DNA, CDR3 protein. The D gene is left open where the match is weak. Clone size, where shown, is once, few, many, or a class for clones that have expanded.

16 | - | TRBJ2-1 | TRBV11-3 | TRBD2 | TGTGCCAGCAGCCCAGGCGGGGGTGCGGGCCTCAATGAGCAGTTCTTC | CASSPGGGAGLNEQFF
15 | - | TRBJ2-3 | TRBV24-1 | TRBD2 | TGTGCCACCAGTGCAAGCGGGAGACGGGCAGATACGCAGTATTTT | CATSASGRRADTQYF
13 | - | TRBJ2-4 | TRBV7-2 | - | TGTGCCAGCAGCTTAGCGTCAGGGGACATTCAGTACTTC | CASSLASGDIQYF
14 | - | TRBJ1-5 | TRBV28 | - | TGTGCCAGCACCCCACAGGGACGGGGCCAGCCCCAGCATTTT | CASTPQGRGQPQHF
14 | once | TRBJ1-4 | TRBV5-1 | - | TGCGCCAGCAGCGAGACTGCAACTAATGAAAAACTGTTTTTT | CASSETATNEKLFF
13 | once | TRBJ2-3 | TRBV6-5 | - | TGTGCCAGCAGACGACTACTAGTACGTACGCAGTATTTT | CASRRLLVRTQYF
13 | - | TRBJ1-6 | TRBV12-3/TRBV12-4 | - | TGTGCCAGCAGTCCATCAGGGGAGTCACCCCTCCACTTT | CASSPSGESPLHF
12 | - | TRBJ1-2 | TRBV28 | - | TGTGCCCTGGGAGCGGGGGGGCATGGCTACACCTTC | CALGAGGHGYTF
14 | - | TRBJ2-3 | TRBV7-9 | - | TGTGCCAGCAGCCCGCCTCTAGATTCAGATACGCAGTATTTT | CASSPPLDSDTQYF
14 | once | TRBJ2-7 | TRBV7-6 | - | TGTGCCAGCAGCCCGGGAGGGACAGACTACGAGCAGTACTTC | CASSPGGTDYEQYF
15 | once | TRBJ1-2 | TRBV3-1/TRBV3-2 | - | TGTGCCAGCGCCCCTAATTCTCAGGGGTCCTATGGCTACACCTTC | CASAPNSQGSYGYTF
15 | - | TRBJ2-1 | TRBV7-2 | TRBD2 | TGTGCCAGCAGCTCAGATCTAGCGGGATACAATGAGCAGTTCTTC | CASSSDLAGYNEQFF
14 | - | TRBJ2-7 | TRBV19 | TRBD1 | TGTGCCAGTAGCAGGGGACAGTCTTCCTACGAGCAGTACTTC | CASSRGQSSYEQYF
14 | once | TRBJ1-2 | TRBV9 | - | TGTGCCAGCAGCGTGGGCAGCAGCAACTATGGCTACACCTTC | CASSVGSSNYGYTF
14 | - | TRBJ2-2 | TRBV19 | TRBD2 | TGTGCCAGTAGACTAGCGGATAACACCGGGGAGCTGTTTTTT | CASRLADNTGELFF
14 | - | TRBJ1-2 | TRBV30 | TRBD1 | TGTGCCTGGAGACAGGGGTCGCGAAACTATGGCTACACCTTC | CAWRQGSRNYGYTF
12 | - | TRBJ1-3 | TRBV3-1/TRBV3-2 | - | TGTGCCAGCGGGCCCGTGGGAAACACCATATATTTT | CASGPVGNTIYF
16 | few | TRBJ2-2 | TRBV7-8 | - | TGTGCCAGCAGCTTAGGCAGGGCGGTGAGCACCGGGGAGCTGTTTTTT | CASSLGRAVSTGELFF
15 | - | TRBJ2-2 | TRBV9 | TRBD1 | TGTGCCAGCAGCACACGGACAGGGGGCACCGGGGAGCTGTTTTTT | CASSTRTGGTGELFF
15 | - | TRBJ2-7 | TRBV5-5 | TRBD2 | TGTGCCAGCAGCATCGGACTAGCGGCCTCCTACGAGCAGTACTTC | CASSIGLAASYEQYF